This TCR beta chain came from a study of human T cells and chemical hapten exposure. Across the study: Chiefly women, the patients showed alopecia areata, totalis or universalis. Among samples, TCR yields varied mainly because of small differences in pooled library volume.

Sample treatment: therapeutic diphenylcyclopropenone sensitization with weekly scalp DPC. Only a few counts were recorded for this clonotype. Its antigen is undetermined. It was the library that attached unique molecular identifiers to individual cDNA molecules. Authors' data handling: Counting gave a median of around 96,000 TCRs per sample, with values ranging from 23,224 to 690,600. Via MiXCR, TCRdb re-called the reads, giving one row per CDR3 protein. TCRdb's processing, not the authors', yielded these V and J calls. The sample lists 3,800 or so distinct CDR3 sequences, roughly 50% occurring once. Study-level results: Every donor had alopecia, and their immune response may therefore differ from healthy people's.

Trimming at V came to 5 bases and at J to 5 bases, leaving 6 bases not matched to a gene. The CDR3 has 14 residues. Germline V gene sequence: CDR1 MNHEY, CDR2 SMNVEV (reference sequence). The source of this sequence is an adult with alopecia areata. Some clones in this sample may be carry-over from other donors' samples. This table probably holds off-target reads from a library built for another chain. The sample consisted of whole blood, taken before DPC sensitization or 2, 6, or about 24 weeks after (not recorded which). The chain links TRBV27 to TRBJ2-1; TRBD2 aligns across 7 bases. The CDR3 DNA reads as TGTGCCAGCAGTCCCGGGACTACCCACAATGAGCAGTTCTTC. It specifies CASSPGTTHNEQFF.